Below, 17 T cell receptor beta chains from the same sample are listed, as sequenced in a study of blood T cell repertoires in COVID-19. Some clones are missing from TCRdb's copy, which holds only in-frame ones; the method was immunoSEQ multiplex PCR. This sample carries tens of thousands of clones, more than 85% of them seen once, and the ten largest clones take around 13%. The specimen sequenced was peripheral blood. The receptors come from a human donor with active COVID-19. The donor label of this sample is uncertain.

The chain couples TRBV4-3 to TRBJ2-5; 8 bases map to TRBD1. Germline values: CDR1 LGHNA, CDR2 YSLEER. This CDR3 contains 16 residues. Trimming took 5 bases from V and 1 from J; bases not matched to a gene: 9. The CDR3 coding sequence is TGCGCCAGCAGCGCAATCGGGACAGGTTCCCAAGAGACCCAGTACTTC. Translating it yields CASSAIGTGSQETQYF.

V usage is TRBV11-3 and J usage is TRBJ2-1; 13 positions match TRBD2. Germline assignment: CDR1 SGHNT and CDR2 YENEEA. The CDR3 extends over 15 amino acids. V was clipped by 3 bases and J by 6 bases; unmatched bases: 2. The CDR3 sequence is CASSLGLAGLNEQFF. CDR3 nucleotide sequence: TGTGCCAGCAGCTTGGGACTAGCGGGACTCAATGAGCAGTTCTTC.

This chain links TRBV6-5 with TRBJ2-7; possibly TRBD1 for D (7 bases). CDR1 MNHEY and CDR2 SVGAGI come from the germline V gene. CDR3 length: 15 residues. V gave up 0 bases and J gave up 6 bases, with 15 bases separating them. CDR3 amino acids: CASSYSEGAIGEQYF. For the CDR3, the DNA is TGTGCCAGCAGTTACTCGGAGGGGGCAATTGGCGAGCAGTACTTC.

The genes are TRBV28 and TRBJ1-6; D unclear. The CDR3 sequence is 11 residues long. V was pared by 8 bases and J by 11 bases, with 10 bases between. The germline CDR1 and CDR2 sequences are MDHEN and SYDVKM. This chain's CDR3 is CASDTYPPLHF. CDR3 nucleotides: TGTGCCAGCGATACCTACCCACCCCTCCACTTT.

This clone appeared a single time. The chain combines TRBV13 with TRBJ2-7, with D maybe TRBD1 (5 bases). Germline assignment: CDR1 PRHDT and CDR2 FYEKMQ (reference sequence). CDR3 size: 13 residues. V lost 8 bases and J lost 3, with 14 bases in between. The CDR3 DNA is TGTGCCAGCCGAACAGGATTTGGCTACGAGCAGTACTTC. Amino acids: CASRTGFGYEQYF.

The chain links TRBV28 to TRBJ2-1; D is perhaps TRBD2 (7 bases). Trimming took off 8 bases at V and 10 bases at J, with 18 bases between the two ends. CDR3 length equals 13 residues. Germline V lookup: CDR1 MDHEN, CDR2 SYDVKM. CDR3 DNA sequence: TGTGCCAGCCGCGAAGGGGGGGGAGCCGAGCAGTTCTTC. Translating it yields CASREGGGAEQFF.

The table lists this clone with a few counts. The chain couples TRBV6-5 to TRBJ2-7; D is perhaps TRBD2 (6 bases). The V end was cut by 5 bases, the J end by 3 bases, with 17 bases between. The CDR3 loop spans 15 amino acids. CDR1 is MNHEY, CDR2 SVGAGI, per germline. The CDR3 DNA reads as TGTGCCAGCAGTACTGGAGGGACCCGGGGCTACGAGCAGTACTTC. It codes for CASSTGGTRGYEQYF.

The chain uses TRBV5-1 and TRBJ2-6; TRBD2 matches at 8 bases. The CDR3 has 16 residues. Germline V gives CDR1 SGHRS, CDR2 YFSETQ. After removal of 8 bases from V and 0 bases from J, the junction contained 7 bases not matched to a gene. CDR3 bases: TGCGCCAGTCAACTAGCGGAAAGCTCTGGGGCCAACGTCCTGACTTTC. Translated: CASQLAESSGANVLTF.

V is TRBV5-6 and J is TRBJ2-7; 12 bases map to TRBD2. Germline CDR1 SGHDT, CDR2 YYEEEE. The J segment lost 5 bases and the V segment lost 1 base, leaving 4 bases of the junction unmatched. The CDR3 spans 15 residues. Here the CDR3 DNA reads TGTGCCAGCAGCTTGCTCCTAGCGGGAGGGGACGAGCAGTACTTC. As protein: CASSLLLAGGDEQYF.

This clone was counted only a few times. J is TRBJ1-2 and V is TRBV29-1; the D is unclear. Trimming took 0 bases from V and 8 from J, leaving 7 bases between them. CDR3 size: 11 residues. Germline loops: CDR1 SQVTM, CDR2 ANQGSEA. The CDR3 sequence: CSVEDTKGYTF. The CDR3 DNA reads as TGCAGCGTTGAAGACACAAAAGGCTACACCTTC. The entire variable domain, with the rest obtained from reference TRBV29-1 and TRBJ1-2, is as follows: SAVISQKPSRDICQRGTSLTIQCQVDSQVTMMFWYRQQPGQSLTLIATANQGSEATYESGFVIDKFPISRPNLTFSTLTVSNMSPEDSSIYLCSVEDTKGYTFGSGTRLTVV.

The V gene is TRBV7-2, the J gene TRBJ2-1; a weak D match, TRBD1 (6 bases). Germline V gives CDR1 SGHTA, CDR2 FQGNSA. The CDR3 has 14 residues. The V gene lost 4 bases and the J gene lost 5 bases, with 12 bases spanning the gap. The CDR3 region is CASSSSRDNNEQFF. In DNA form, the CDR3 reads TGTGCCAGCAGCTCGTCCCGGGACAACAATGAGCAGTTCTTC.

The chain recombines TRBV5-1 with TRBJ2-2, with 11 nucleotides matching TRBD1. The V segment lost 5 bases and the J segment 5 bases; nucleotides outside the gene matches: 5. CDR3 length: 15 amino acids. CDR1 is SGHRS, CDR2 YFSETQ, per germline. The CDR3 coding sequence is TGCGCCAGCAGTCCGGACAGGGGGCAAACCGGGGAGCTGTTTTTT. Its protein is CASSPDRGQTGELFF.

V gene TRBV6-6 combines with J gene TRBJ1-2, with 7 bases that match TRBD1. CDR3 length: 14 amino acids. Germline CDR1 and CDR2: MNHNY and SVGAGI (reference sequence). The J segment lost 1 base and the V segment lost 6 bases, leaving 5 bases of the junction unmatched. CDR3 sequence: CASSPDRVNYGYTF. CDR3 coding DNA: TGTGCCAGCAGCCCCGACAGGGTTAACTATGGCTACACCTTC.

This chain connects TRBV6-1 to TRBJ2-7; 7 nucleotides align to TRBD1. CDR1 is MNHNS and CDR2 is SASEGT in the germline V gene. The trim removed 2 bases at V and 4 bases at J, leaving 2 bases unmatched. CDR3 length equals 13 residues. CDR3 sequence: CASSEIQGYEQYF. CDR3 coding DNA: TGTGCCAGCAGTGAAATACAGGGGTACGAGCAGTACTTC.

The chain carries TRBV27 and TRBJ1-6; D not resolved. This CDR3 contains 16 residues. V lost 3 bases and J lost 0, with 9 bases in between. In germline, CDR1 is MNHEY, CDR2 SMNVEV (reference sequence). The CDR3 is CASSFIMSSYNSPLHF. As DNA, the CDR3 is TGTGCCAGCAGTTTTATTATGAGCTCCTATAATTCACCCCTCCACTTT.

The CDR3 DNA is TGTGCCAGCGGTCGGGACTTCATGAACACCGGGGAGCTGTTTTTT. It encodes CASGRDFMNTGELFF. The rearrangement uses TRBV13 and TRBJ2-2; tentatively, D is TRBD2 (6 bases). The CDR3 has 15 residues. Trimming took off 8 bases at V and 1 base at J, with 14 bases between the two ends. Germline CDR1 reads PRHDT; CDR2 reads FYEKMQ (reference sequence).

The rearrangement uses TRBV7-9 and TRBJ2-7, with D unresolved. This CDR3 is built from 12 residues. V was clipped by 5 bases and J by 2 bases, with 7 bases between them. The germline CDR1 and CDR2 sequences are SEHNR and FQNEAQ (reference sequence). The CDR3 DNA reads TGTGCCAGCAGCCCCTCCCCCTACGAGCAGTACTTC. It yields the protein CASSPSPYEQYF.